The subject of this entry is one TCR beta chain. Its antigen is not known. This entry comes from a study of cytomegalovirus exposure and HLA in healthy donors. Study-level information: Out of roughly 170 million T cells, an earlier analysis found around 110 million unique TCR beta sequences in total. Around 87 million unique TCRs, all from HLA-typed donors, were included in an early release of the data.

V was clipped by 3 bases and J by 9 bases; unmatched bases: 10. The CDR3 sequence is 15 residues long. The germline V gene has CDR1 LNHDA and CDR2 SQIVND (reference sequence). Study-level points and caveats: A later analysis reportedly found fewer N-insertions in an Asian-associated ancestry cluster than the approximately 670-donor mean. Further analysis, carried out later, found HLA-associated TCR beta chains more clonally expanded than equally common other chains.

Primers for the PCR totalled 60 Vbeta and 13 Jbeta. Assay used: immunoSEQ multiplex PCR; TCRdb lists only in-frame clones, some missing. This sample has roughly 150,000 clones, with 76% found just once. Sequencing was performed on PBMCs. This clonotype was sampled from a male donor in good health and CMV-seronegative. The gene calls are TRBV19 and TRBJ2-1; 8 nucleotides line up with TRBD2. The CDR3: CASSIPLAALSEQFF. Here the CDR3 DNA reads TGTGCCAGTAGTATTCCACTAGCGGCCCTGAGTGAGCAGTTCTTC.